One sample yielded the 26 T cell receptor beta chains listed below, sequenced in a study of regulatory T cells in long-lasting Graves disease. The TCR beta library used iRepertoire HTBI primers with Arm-PCR amplification of CDR3. TCRdb re-analysed the multiplex PCR reads in MiXCR, keeping a single row per CDR3 protein. The sample lists about 380,000 distinct CDR3 sequences; roughly a sixth were seen once. Regarding time point: newly diagnosed GD, antithyroid drugs for less than 3 months. Researchers made the TCR library from RNA that was extracted from PBMCs. Sequencing was performed on peripheral blood mononuclear cells (PBMCs), taken at new diagnosis, from a patient treated with antithyroid drugs. Receptors were obtained from a female donor with Graves disease.

This rearrangement joins TRBV19 to TRBJ1-1; D unclear. Deletions cut 5 bases from V and 5 bases from J, with 18 bases between. Germline CDR1 and CDR2: LNHDA and SQIVND (reference sequence). The CDR3 runs 15 residues. The CDR3 DNA sequence: TGTGCCAGTAGTCCCGTTCGAAAGGGTTCGACTGAAGCTTTCTTT. Translated, it gives CASSPVRKGSTEAFF.

This clonotype appeared many times. CDR3 bases: TGTGCCAGCAGCTTCGGACAGGGGACCACTGAAGCTTTCTTT. It encodes CASSFGQGTTEAFF. The chain employs TRBV11-1 and TRBJ1-1, with TRBD1 identical over 9 bases. CDR1 is SGHAT and CDR2 is FQDESV in the germline V gene (reference sequence). There are 14 residues in the CDR3. Trimming removed 3 bases from V and 4 bases from J; junction bases left unmatched: 3.

In its sample, this clonotype was seen many times. This chain uses TRBV12-5 with TRBJ1-1, with 9 bases that match TRBD1. The ends lost 5 bases at V and 4 bases at J; junction bases unmatched: 8. Germline CDR1 is LGHNT and CDR2 is FRNRAP. The CDR3 has 15 residues. The CDR3 here is CASGQGQGGLTEAFF. The CDR3 region has the DNA TGTGCTAGTGGTCAGGGACAGGGTGGACTCACTGAAGCTTTCTTT.

This clonotype was seen many times. The gene calls are TRBV12-3 or TRBV12-4 and TRBJ2-1, with 10 bases that match TRBD1. Losses at the gene ends were 6 bases for V and 7 bases for J; bases not matched to a gene: 3. The CDR3 runs to 13 residues. The CDR3 DNA reads TGTGCCAGCAGACGGGACAGGGGAAATGAGCAGTTCTTC. Encoded protein: CASRRDRGNEQFF.

This clonotype was observed at least ten times. The CDR3, as DNA: TGTGCCAGCAGGGGGCAAAACATTCAGTACTTC. It yields the protein CASRGQNIQYF. The rearrangement links TRBV7-2 to TRBJ2-4; maybe TRBD1 (5 bases). The CDR3 loop spans 11 amino acids. Trimming took off 6 bases at V and 5 bases at J, with 5 bases between the two ends. The germline CDR1 and CDR2 sequences are SGHTA and FQGNSA.

This clonotype appeared many times. The V call is TRBV18, the J call TRBJ2-7; tentatively, D is TRBD2 (5 bases). Trimming cost V 6 bases and J 6 bases, with 15 bases left between them. The CDR3 sequence is 13 residues long. CDR1 is KGHSH, CDR2 LQKENI, per germline. CDR3 in amino acids: CASSPGLGGEQYF. The CDR3 DNA is TGTGCCAGCTCGCCAGGCCTAGGAGGCGAGCAGTACTTC.

This clonotype was counted ten times or more. The CDR3 DNA is TGTGCCAGCAGTTCACAGGGCTCCTATAATTCACCCCTCCACTTT. Translating it yields CASSSQGSYNSPLHF. The rearrangement joins TRBV6-2 or TRBV6-3 to TRBJ1-6; D perhaps matches TRBD1 (6 bases). The CDR3 extends over 15 amino acids. V was pared by 4 bases and J by 0 bases, with 7 bases between. Germline-derived CDR1 and CDR2 are MNHEY and SVGEGT.

V and J are TRBV3-1 and TRBJ1-2; D remains unclear. Trimming stripped 9 bases from V and 7 bases from J, with 27 bases between. This CDR3 is 16 amino acids long. CDR1 is LGHDT and CDR2 is YNNKEL in the germline V gene (reference sequence). CDR3 residues: CASSPVIPGGSFGYTF. CDR3 sequence (DNA): TGTGCCAGTAGTCCCGTGATTCCAGGTGGATCCTTTGGCTACACCTTC.

This clonotype was found many times. V gene TRBV6-5 combines with J gene TRBJ1-1; D possibly corresponds to TRBD1 (6 bases). The V end lost 4 bases, the J end lost 1 base, and 16 bases lay between the germline ends. Germline V gene sequence: CDR1 MNHEY, CDR2 SVGAGI. CDR3 length: 16 amino acids. CDR3 nucleotides: TGTGCCAGCAGTTCACAGGGCAGGATGGGGAACACTGAAGCTTTCTTT. Its translation is CASSSQGRMGNTEAFF.

This chain links TRBV11-3 with TRBJ2-2, with 7 positions matching TRBD2. CDR1 is SGHNT and CDR2 is YENEEA in the germline V gene. Trimming at V came to 5 bases and at J to 4 bases, leaving 4 bases not matched to a gene. The CDR3 runs 14 residues. CDR3 in DNA: TGTGCCAGCAGCCAGCGGGGTCCCACCGGGGAGCTGTTTTTT. Amino acids: CASSQRGPTGELFF. Combining the CDR3 with reference TRBV11-3 and TRBJ2-2 gives the whole variable domain EAGVVQSPRYKIIEKKQPVAFWCNPISGHNTLYWYLQNLGQGPELLIRYENEEAVDDSQLPKDRFSAERLKGVDSTLKIQPAELGDSAVYLCASSQRGPTGELFFGEGSRLTVL.

This clonotype occurred a few times. The genes are TRBV28 and TRBJ2-7; 14 nucleotides align to TRBD2. After removal of 3 bases from V and 3 bases from J, the junction contained 4 bases not matched to a gene. The CDR3 totals 16 residues. CDR1 MDHEN and CDR2 SYDVKM come from the germline V gene. CDR3 sequence (DNA): TGTGCCAGCAGTTTGCACGGACTAGCGGGAGGCTACGAGCAGTACTTC. Residues: CASSLHGLAGGYEQYF.

This clonotype was seen at least ten times. V gene TRBV12-3 or TRBV12-4 combines with J gene TRBJ2-2; D tentatively reads TRBD1 or TRBD2 (6 bases each). This CDR3 comprises 14 residues. Trimming shortened V by 5 bases and J by 8 bases, and 15 bases separated the two germline ends. CDR3 in DNA: TGTGCCAGCAGTCCCGGACGGAGGGGGGGGGAGCTGTTTTTT. It is translated as CASSPGRRGGELFF.

This clonotype was detected ten times or more. The chain recombines TRBV27 with TRBJ2-1; 8 bases fit TRBD2. With 5 bases clipped from V and 7 bases from J, the junction kept 10 bases outside the gene matches. Germline V CDR1 and CDR2: MNHEY, SMNVEV (reference sequence). The CDR3 is 15 residues long. CDR3 DNA: TGTGCCAGCAGTCAGACGGGAGGGCCTTGGAATGAGCAGTTCTTC. Translation gives CASSQTGGPWNEQFF.

This clonotype was seen repeatedly, ten times or more. This CDR3 is CASSLRGAEAFF. In nucleotides, the CDR3 is TGTGCCAGCAGTTTACGAGGGGCTGAAGCTTTCTTT. This sequence joins TRBV27 and TRBJ1-1; D is perhaps TRBD1 (5 bases). The ends were cut back, 2 bases at V and 6 bases at J, with 7 bases in the middle. Germline CDR1 and CDR2: MNHEY and SMNVEV (reference sequence). The length of the CDR3 is 12 residues.

This clonotype has more than one count but fewer than ten. V is TRBV25-1 and J is TRBJ2-7, with 13 bases matching TRBD2. The junction had 19 bases not matched to a gene; V was cut back by 4 bases and J by 7 bases. Germline V gene data show CDR1 as MGHDK and CDR2 as SYGVNS. The CDR3 sequence is 19 residues long. CDR3 region: CASSAGTSGIIMDHWEQYF. In nucleotides, the CDR3 is TGTGCCAGCAGTGCTGGGACTAGCGGGATTATCATGGACCACTGGGAGCAGTACTTC.

At least ten counts were recorded for this clonotype. The chain links TRBV4-1 to TRBJ2-3, with 16 bases matching TRBD2. Trimming removed 4 bases from V and 2 bases from J; junction bases left unmatched: 9. This CDR3 spans 19 amino acids. Germline V gene data show CDR1 as MGHRA and CDR2 as YSYEKL. The CDR3 nucleotides are TGCGCCAGCAGCCTGTCCGGGACTAGCGGGAGGGCGAACACAGATACGCAGTATTTT. This gives the protein CASSLSGTSGRANTDTQYF.

This clonotype was seen repeatedly, ten times or more. This chain links TRBV7-2 with TRBJ2-5; 8 bases match TRBD1. The V gene's germline CDR1 is SGHTA and CDR2 FQGNSA. The CDR3 contains 16 residues. The V and J ends lost 5 bases and 0 bases, in that order; junction bases with no gene match: 8. CDR3 bases: TGTGCCAGCAGCGTCCGGACAGGGTCTGACCAAGAGACCCAGTACTTC. It codes for CASSVRTGSDQETQYF. The entire variable domain, with the rest obtained from reference TRBV7-2 and TRBJ2-5, is as follows: GAGVSQSPSNKVTEKGKDVELRCDPISGHTALYWYRQSLGQGLEFLIYFQGNSAPDKSGLPSDRFSAERTGGSVSTLTIQRTQQEDSAVYLCASSVRTGSDQETQYFGPGTRLLVL.

The table lists this clonotype with many counts. J is TRBJ1-3 and V is TRBV20-1; no definite D call. Deletions cut 3 bases from V and 0 bases from J, with 3 bases between. The CDR3 sequence is 12 residues long. The V gene's germline CDR1 is DFQATT and CDR2 SNEGSKA (reference sequence). CDR3 nucleotide sequence: TGCAGTGCTAGCCGCTCTGGAAACACCATATATTTT. Its translation is CSASRSGNTIYF.

This clonotype was seen a handful of times. The chain combines TRBV4-3 with TRBJ2-4, with D maybe TRBD1 (5 bases). The germline V gene encodes CDR1 LGHNA and CDR2 YSLEER. With 3 bases removed from V and 10 bases from J, the gap between germline ends came to 10 bases. The CDR3 length is 12 residues. This chain's CDR3 is CASSHGSGIQYF. In DNA form, the CDR3 reads TGCGCCAGCAGCCACGGGTCAGGGATTCAGTACTTC.

As regards this clonotype: Possible read error: a much larger clone is one base away. This chain connects TRBV24-1 to TRBJ1-2, with D unclear. This CDR3 has 12 amino acids. V was cut by 10 bases and J by 4 bases, with 12 bases left in between. In germline, CDR1 is KGHDR, CDR2 SFDVKD. DNA of the CDR3: TGTGCCACTAGAGGTCCACGCTATGGCTACACCTTC. It yields the protein CATRGPRYGYTF.

The count of this clonotype is one. The chain has TRBV12-3 or TRBV12-4 and TRBJ1-4; D not resolved. The germline V and J ends were trimmed by 7 bases and 6 bases, with 12 bases remaining between them. This CDR3 comprises 13 residues. As DNA, the CDR3 is TGTGCCAGCACCCCCCACGATGATGAAAAACTGTTTTTT. Protein sequence: CASTPHDDEKLFF.

This clonotype was observed many times. The rearrangement joins TRBV5-1 to TRBJ1-1, with TRBD1 matching over 9 bases. After removal of 0 bases from V and 7 bases from J, the junction contained 7 bases not matched to a gene. Germline V gives CDR1 SGHRS, CDR2 YFSETQ. The CDR3 length is 15 residues. This CDR3 is CASSLAPGQGVEAFF. The CDR3, as DNA: TGCGCCAGCAGCTTGGCCCCGGGACAGGGAGTTGAAGCTTTCTTT.

This clonotype has at least ten counts. J is TRBJ1-1 and V is TRBV5-6, with D unclear. Germline V lookup: CDR1 SGHDT, CDR2 YYEEEE. V was pared by 1 base and J by 2 bases, with 12 bases between. There are 15 residues in the CDR3. The CDR3 coding sequence is TGTGCCAGCAGCTTGTATAACAGTATTAACACTGAAGCTTTCTTT. It specifies CASSLYNSINTEAFF.

The sample holds many counts of this clonotype. This chain links TRBV20-1 with TRBJ2-7, with 10 bases matching TRBD2. The germline V gene encodes CDR1 DFQATT and CDR2 SNEGSKA (reference sequence). Trimming at V came to 6 bases and at J to 5 bases, leaving 13 bases not matched to a gene. There are 15 residues in the CDR3. CDR3 protein: CSAELAGPMMDEQYF. The DNA for the CDR3 is TGCAGTGCAGAACTAGCGGGGCCCATGATGGACGAGCAGTACTTC.

This clonotype was observed many times. At one of its ends the junction is not consistent with the germline gene, which may arise from a read error. The V gene is TRBV27, the J gene TRBJ2-1; tentative D call: TRBD2 (6 bases). The CDR3 extends over 11 amino acids. Germline V gives CDR1 MNHEY, CDR2 SMNVEV (reference sequence). The DNA of the CDR3 is TGTGCCAGTAGTTCCCCCGGGACTCAGTTCTTC. Its protein product is CASSSPGTQFF.

This clonotype showed up many times. The J gene is TRBJ2-3, the V gene TRBV20-1, with a weak D call TRBD2 (6 bases). V was trimmed by 4 bases and J by 5 bases, leaving 19 bases between them. Germline CDR1 reads DFQATT; CDR2 reads SNEGSKA (reference sequence). CDR3 length: 15 residues. The CDR3 here is CSAKALQPGGDTQYF. DNA for the CDR3: TGCAGTGCTAAAGCTTTACAACCCGGGGGAGATACGCAGTATTTT.